This T cell receptor beta chain was recorded in a study of CD8 T cells in Susac syndrome. Overall study context: Eight or nine of the sequenced Susac syndrome patients were in remission, and roughly 6 had active disease.

CDR3 length equals 15 residues. V shed 0 bases, J shed 4 bases, and the junction held 4 bases outside the gene matches. The V gene's germline CDR1 is SGDLS and CDR2 YYNGEE. RNA in amounts of about 0.5 to 1 ug was reverse transcribed with random hexamers. Amplification of TCR beta CDR3 was carried out by immunoSEQ multiplex PCR, which covered 54 Vbeta and 13 Jbeta segments. TCRdb recomputed calls from the immunoSEQ multiplex PCR reads with MiXCR, one row per CDR3 protein. Seen here are hundreds of thousands of distinct CDR3 sequences, about 94% observed once, and the top ten hold around 0.16%. TCR beta sequences were obtained from blood CD8+ and CD4+ T cells.

The TCR sequence derives from a human donor with Susac syndrome. V is TRBV9 and J is TRBJ2-7; 10 nucleotides line up with TRBD1. The source material was CD4+ T cells from PBMCs. Here the CDR3 reads CASSVGDRGLYEQYF. DNA for the CDR3: TGTGCCAGCAGCGTAGGGGACAGGGGTCTGTACGAGCAGTACTTC.